The 15 T cell receptor beta chains reported below all come from one sample, sequenced in a study of spatial heterogeneity in lung cancer (dated by TCRdb to the late 2010s). The intended sense of this specimen's time point label: sample taken at primary tumor resection. Without any cell sorting, TCR sequencing was performed on whole RNA extracted either from tumor and nontumor lung tissue or from cryopreserved PBMC samples. The method was 5' RACE. Sequencer: NextSeq 500. TCRdb itself trimmed the public reads at Q25 with fastp, ran MiXCR and retained productive beta chains. Each CDR3 protein gets just one entry, which takes the most common genes and DNA from the rows behind it. The sample yields some 40,000 distinct CDR3 sequences; around 5.2% were counted once. The ten largest clones add up to about a quarter of the sample. The input for sequencing was PBMCs, taken at surgery. Receptors originate from a female donor with early-stage non-small cell lung cancer.

In this sample, this clonotype turned up many times. The chain couples TRBV30 to TRBJ1-1, with D unclear. The CDR3 sequence is 13 residues long. Germline-derived CDR1 and CDR2 are GTSNPN and SVGIG (reference sequence). The ends were cut back, 3 bases at V and 2 bases at J, with 10 bases in the middle. The CDR3 here is CAWSHDLNTEAFF. In DNA, the CDR3 is TGTGCCTGGAGCCACGACCTAAACACTGAAGCTTTCTTT.

This clonotype was found many times. This sequence joins TRBV20-1 and TRBJ2-1; TRBD2 matches 11 bases. Germline V gives CDR1 DFQATT, CDR2 SNEGSKA (reference sequence). V was pared by 3 bases and J by 9 bases, with 7 bases of the junction left unmatched. The CDR3 runs 14 residues. The CDR3 DNA sequence: TGCAGTGCTAGGGGTAGCGGGGGGGCCGCTGAGCAGTTCTTC. It yields the protein CSARGSGGAAEQFF.

This clonotype has at least ten counts. The genes are TRBV9 and TRBJ1-2; the D is unclear. CDR1 SGDLS and CDR2 YYNGEE come from the germline V gene. The CDR3 is made up of 14 amino acids. With 0 bases removed from V and 2 bases from J, the gap between germline ends came to 8 bases. The CDR3 nucleotides are TGTGCCAGCAGCGTAGGTCCAGAGAACTATGGCTACACCTTC. Translated, it gives CASSVGPENYGYTF.

Turning to this clonotype: A much larger clone is a single base away; this may be a read error. This chain links TRBV25-1 with TRBJ2-3; D unclear. This CDR3 comprises 14 residues. Deletions cut 3 bases from V and 2 bases from J, with 9 bases between. CDR1 is MGHDK and CDR2 is SYGVNS in the germline V gene. For the CDR3, the DNA is TGTGCCAGCAGTGATCCGCGAACCACAGATACGCAGTATTTT. Protein product: CASSDPRTTDTQYF.

This sequence joins TRBV20-1 and TRBJ2-3; either TRBD1 or TRBD2 may supply D (7 bases each). This CDR3 is 16 amino acids long. V shed 0 bases and J shed 1 base, with 14 bases lying between them. CDR1 DFQATT and CDR2 SNEGSKA come from the germline V gene (reference sequence). CDR3 DNA sequence: TGCAGTGCTAGAGATCGCAGGGGGGGCGGCACAGATACGCAGTATTTT. Residues: CSARDRRGGGTDTQYF.

This clonotype was seen a few times. The rearrangement joins TRBV30 to TRBJ2-1, with unresolved D. Germline V gene lookup returns CDR1 GTSNPN and CDR2 SVGIG (reference sequence). The CDR3 is made up of 13 amino acids. V dropped 0 bases and J dropped 8 bases, with 11 bases sitting between them. The CDR3 DNA follows: TGTGCCTGGAGTGTAGGCATCGGCGATGAGCAGTTCTTC. It codes for CAWSVGIGDEQFF.

There are a few counts of this clonotype. The chain carries TRBV20-1 and TRBJ1-5; no clear D gene. The germline V and J ends were trimmed by 1 base and 1 base, with 8 bases remaining between them. The CDR3 contains 14 residues. Looked up from germline, CDR1 is DFQATT and CDR2 is SNEGSKA (reference sequence). The CDR3 DNA is TGCAGTGCTAGAGTTTCGAAAAGCAATCAGCCCCAGCATTTT. Translation gives CSARVSKSNQPQHF.

The chain carries TRBV19 and TRBJ1-4; D is uncertain. Germline lookup yields CDR1 LNHDA and CDR2 SQIVND (reference sequence). This CDR3 has 13 amino acids. V lost 6 bases and J lost 6, with 11 bases in between. Here the CDR3 reads CASRGRGDEKLFF. The CDR3 region has the DNA TGTGCCAGTAGAGGGAGAGGCGATGAAAAACTGTTTTTT.

The CDR3 region has the DNA TGTGCCAGCTCTCACACCCGAAGGACACCCCTCCACTTT. Protein: CASSHTRRTPLHF. V and J are TRBV7-3 and TRBJ1-6, with D hard to call. The CDR3 contains 13 residues. V was clipped by 8 bases and J by 11 bases, with 16 bases between them. CDR1 SGHTA and CDR2 FQGTGA come from the germline V gene.

This clonotype is categorized as medium-sized (0.01 to 0.1%). The chain has TRBV7-2 and TRBJ2-7; D is possibly TRBD1 (6 bases). The germline V and J ends were trimmed by 2 bases and 4 bases, with 15 bases remaining between them. CDR1 is SGHTA and CDR2 is FQGNSA in the germline V gene. The CDR3 runs 15 residues. CDR3 amino acids: CASSLQSGVWYEQYF. The CDR3 bases are TGTGCCAGCAGCTTACAATCAGGGGTATGGTACGAGCAGTACTTC.

Concerning this clonotype: This could be a read error, since a much larger clone is one nucleotide away. V is TRBV9 and J is TRBJ2-3, with unresolved D. Germline-derived CDR1 and CDR2 are SGDLS and YYNGEE. CDR3 size: 12 residues. Trimming left V 3 bases short and J 0 bases short, with 2 bases between. The CDR3 region is CASSASTDTQYF. DNA of the CDR3: TGTGCCAGCAGCGCCAGCACAGATACGCAGTATTTT.

This clonotype was observed at least ten times. The chain links TRBV7-9 to TRBJ1-6; D is unresolved. The length of the CDR3 is 17 residues. Germline V gene sequence: CDR1 SEHNR, CDR2 FQNEAQ (reference sequence). V lost 5 bases to trimming and J lost 11 bases, with 25 bases between them. CDR3 sequence reads: CASSRRQATKQKAPLHF. In nucleotides, the CDR3 is TGTGCCAGCAGCCGACGCCAGGCCACAAAACAAAAGGCACCCCTCCACTTT.

Ten or more counts support this clonotype. V gene TRBV29-1 combines with J gene TRBJ1-2; the D is unclear. In germline, CDR1 is SQVTM, CDR2 ANQGSEA. The CDR3 totals 12 residues. V gave up 5 bases and J gave up 8 bases, with 15 bases separating them. The CDR3 DNA reads TGCAGCGTTTACGGGCCGTCTAGGGGCTACACCTTC. It yields the protein CSVYGPSRGYTF.

A few counts support this clonotype. The chain carries TRBV12-3 or TRBV12-4 and TRBJ1-1; weak D call: TRBD1 (5 bases). This CDR3 has 13 amino acids. V was shortened by 1 base and J by 3 bases, with 6 bases between the two germline ends. The CDR3 region is CASSLGGHTEAFF. CDR3 in DNA: TGTGCCAGCAGTTTAGGGGGCCACACTGAAGCTTTCTTT.

This clonotype was observed a few times. V gene TRBV27 combines with J gene TRBJ1-3; 10 positions match TRBD1. The CDR3 contains 15 residues. V lost 5 bases, J lost 4 bases, and 5 bases stayed unmatched. CDR1 and CDR2 (germline): MNHEY, SMNVEV (reference sequence). The CDR3 DNA reads TGTGCCAGCAGTCGGGACAGGGGAGCGGGAAACACCATATATTTT. Its translation: CASSRDRGAGNTIYF.